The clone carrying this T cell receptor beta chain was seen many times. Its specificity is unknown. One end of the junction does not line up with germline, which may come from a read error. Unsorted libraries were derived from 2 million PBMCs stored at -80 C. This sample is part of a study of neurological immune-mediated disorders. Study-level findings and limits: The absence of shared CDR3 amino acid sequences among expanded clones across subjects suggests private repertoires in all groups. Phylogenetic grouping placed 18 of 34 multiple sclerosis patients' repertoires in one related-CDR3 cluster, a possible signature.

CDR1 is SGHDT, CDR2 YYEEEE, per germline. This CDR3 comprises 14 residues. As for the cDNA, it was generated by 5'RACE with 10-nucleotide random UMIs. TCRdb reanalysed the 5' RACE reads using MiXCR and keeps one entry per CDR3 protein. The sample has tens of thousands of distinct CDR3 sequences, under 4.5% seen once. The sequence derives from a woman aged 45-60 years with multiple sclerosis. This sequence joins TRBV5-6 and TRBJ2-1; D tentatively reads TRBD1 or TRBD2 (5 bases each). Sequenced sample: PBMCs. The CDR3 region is CASSLGTEYNEQFF. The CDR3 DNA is TGTGCCAGCAGTTTGGGGACGGAGTACAATGAGCAGTTCTTC.